This TCR beta chain was observed in a study of tumor and adjacent non-tumor tissue in lung cancer (dated by TCRdb to 2017 to 2018). With regard to the full study: The cohort included 12 adenocarcinoma, a couple of squamous cell carcinoma and 1 small cell lung cancer patients. For each patient, one tumor sample and one normal lung sample were taken, giving thirty paired specimens that underwent TCRbeta CDR3 sequencing. Sequencing produced about 120,000,000 productive TCRbeta reads in total, an average of approximately 4.5 million reads per sample. Among the approximately 15 patients, ages ranged from roughly 31 to 80 years, about 10 were men and 5 were women, and disease was TNM stage I to III. Using bulk TCRbeta repertoires from over 14 lung cancer patients, the study set lung tumor tissue side by side with matched distant non-tumor lung tissue.

Libraries were prepared through multiplex PCR. Sequencing used an Illumina HiSeq 2500. TCRbeta libraries were built by three rounds of nested PCR using primers (Table S4), following protocols modified from ARM-PCR. Before sequencing, PCR products of 200-500 bp were cut from the gel and purified using the QIAquick gel extraction kit. The paper's processing steps were these. Reads were cleaned with Trimmomatic, merged with FLASH into complete CDR3 sequences, and assigned to V(D)J germline segments with MiTCR. Clonal diversity was calculated as the inverse Simpson's index using VDJtools. In-frame sequences lacking a premature stop codon were counted as productive reads. TCRdb ran its own pipeline on the public reads, namely fastp trimming at Q25 and MiXCR clone calling, and kept in-frame beta chains. When rows share a CDR3 protein, they turn into one entry using the most common DNA and genes. None of the V and J calls come from the authors' own analysis; TCRdb made them. For this sample there are 60,000 to 70,000 distinct CDR3 sequences; about 77% appear just once. Clones ranked in the top ten supply around 43% of the sample.

From the cysteine up to the phenylalanine, the CDR3 has a length of 14 residues. The CDR3 DNA has 42 bases and is translated from base 1. CDR1 and CDR2 are read off the germline V gene (reference sequence) as SGHAT and FQDESV. Note on this clonotype: Its binding antigen is unknown. A junction end diverges from the germline sequence, so it may reflect a read error.

RNA was extracted from bulk unsorted tissue and checked for quality with a NanoDrop ND-1000 and an Agilent 2100. Distant non-tumor tissue taken more than 3 cm from the tumor edge was used as the normal lung sample. All donors had newly diagnosed lung cancer, had not received prior chemotherapy, and were admitted for thoracic surgery in China between August and November 2014. Patients who had received previous radiotherapy or chemotherapy, or who had another concurrent cancer, were excluded from the study. Surgical tissue pieces of roughly 1-2 cm3 were preserved in RNAlater solution and stored at -80 °C until use. Study-wide findings and limitations: Tumor tissue showed significantly greater TCR diversity (inverse Simpson) than normal lung tissue (roughly 430 vs 170, P = 0.0075, Mann-Whitney U test). Younger patients had significantly higher TCR diversity, and higher tumor TCR diversity was associated with shorter overall and disease-free survival. In normal lung, the top 100 clones accounted for a significantly larger cumulative share of the repertoire than in tumor tissue. Because peripheral blood was not sequenced, blood TCRbeta repertoires in the lung cancer patients of the study were not examined. Only 15 or so patients were included in the cohort, and the need for larger samples and more detailed clinical data was noted by the authors. Neither the sequencing platform nor unique molecular identifiers are named or mentioned anywhere in the methods.

This clonotype was sampled from a man between 60 and 70 years old with non-small cell lung cancer. The sample taken for sequencing was distant non-tumor lung tissue. The chain joins TRBV11-1 to TRBJ2-2, and perhaps TRBD2 as D gene, on 5 matching bases. The CDR3 here reads CANSYTSSTGVLFF. The DNA sequence is given as TGTGCCAACAGCTATACTAGTAGCACCGGGGTGCTATTTTTT.